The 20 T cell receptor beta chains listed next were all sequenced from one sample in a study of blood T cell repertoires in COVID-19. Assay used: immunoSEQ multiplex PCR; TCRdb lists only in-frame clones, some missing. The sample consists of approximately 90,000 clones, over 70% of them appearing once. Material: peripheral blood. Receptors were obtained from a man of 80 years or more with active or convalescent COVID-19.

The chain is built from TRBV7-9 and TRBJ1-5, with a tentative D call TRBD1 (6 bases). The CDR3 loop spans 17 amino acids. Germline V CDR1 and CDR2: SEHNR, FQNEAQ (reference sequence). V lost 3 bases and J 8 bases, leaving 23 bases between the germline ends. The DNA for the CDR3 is TGTGCCAGCAGCTTTGACCCGGGACACGGAAGTTGGGAGCCCCAGCATTTT. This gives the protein CASSFDPGHGSWEPQHF.

CDR3 sequence: CSAPTDTEAFF. In DNA form, the CDR3 reads TGCAGTGCTCCGACAGACACTGAAGCTTTCTTT. The chain recombines TRBV20-1 with TRBJ1-1, with D perhaps TRBD1 (5 bases). The germline V and J ends were trimmed by 5 bases and 3 bases, with 7 bases remaining between them. The CDR3 consists of 11 residues. The germline CDR1 and CDR2 sequences are DFQATT and SNEGSKA (reference sequence).

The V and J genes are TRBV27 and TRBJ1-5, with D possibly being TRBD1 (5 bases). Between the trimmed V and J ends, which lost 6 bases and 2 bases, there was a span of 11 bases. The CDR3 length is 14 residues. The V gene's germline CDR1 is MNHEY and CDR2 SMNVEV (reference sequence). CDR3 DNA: TGTGCCAGCAGCTGGGGCAGGGGCAATCAGCCCCAGCATTTT. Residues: CASSWGRGNQPQHF.

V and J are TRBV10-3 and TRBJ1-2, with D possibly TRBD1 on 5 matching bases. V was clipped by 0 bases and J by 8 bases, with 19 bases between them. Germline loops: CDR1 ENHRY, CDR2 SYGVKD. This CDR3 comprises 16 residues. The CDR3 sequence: CAISESYRRALEGYTF. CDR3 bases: TGTGCCATCAGTGAGTCGTACAGGCGAGCCCTTGAGGGCTACACCTTC.

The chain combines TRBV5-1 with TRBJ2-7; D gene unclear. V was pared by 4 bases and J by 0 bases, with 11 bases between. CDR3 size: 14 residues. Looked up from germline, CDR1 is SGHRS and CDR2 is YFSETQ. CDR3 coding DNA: TGCGCCAGCAGCCCCCTACAGAGCTCCTACGAGCAGTACTTC. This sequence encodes CASSPLQSSYEQYF.

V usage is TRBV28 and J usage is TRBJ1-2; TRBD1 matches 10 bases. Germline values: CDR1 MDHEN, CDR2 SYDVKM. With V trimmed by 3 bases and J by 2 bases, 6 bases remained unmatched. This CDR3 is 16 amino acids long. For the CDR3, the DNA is TGTGCCAGCAGTTTGCCTCCGGGACAGGGGAACTATGGCTACACCTTC. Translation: CASSLPPGQGNYGYTF.

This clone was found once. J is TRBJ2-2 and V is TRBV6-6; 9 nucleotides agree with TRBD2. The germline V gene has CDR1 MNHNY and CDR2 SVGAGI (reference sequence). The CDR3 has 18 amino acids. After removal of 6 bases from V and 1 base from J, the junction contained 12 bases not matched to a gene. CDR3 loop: CASSRFAAGGLNTGELFF. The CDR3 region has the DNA TGTGCCAGCAGCCGATTCGCAGCGGGGGGCCTGAACACCGGGGAGCTGTTTTTT.

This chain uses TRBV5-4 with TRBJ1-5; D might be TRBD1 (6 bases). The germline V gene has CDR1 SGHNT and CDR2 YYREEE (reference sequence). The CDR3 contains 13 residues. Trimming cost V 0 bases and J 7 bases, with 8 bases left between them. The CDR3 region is CASSLDRDQPQHF. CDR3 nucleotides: TGTGCCAGCAGCTTGGACAGGGACCAGCCCCAGCATTTT.

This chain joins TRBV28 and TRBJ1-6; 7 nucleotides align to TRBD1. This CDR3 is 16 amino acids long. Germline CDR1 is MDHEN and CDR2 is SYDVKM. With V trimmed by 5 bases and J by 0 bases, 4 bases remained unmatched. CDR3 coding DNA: TGTGCCAGCAGTCCACAGGGGACCTCCTATAATTCACCCCTCCACTTT. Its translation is CASSPQGTSYNSPLHF.

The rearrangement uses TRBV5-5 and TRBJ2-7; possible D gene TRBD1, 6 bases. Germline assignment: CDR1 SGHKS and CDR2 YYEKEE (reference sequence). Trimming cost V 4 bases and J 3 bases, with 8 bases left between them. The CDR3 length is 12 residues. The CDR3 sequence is CASSQDSYEQYF. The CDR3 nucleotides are TGTGCCAGCAGCCAGGACAGCTACGAGCAGTACTTC.

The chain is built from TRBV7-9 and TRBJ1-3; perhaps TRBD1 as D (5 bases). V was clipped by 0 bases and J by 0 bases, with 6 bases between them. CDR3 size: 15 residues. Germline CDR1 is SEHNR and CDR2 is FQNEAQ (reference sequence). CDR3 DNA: TGTGCCAGCAGCTTAGCAGGGGACTCTGGAAACACCATATATTTT. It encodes CASSLAGDSGNTIYF.

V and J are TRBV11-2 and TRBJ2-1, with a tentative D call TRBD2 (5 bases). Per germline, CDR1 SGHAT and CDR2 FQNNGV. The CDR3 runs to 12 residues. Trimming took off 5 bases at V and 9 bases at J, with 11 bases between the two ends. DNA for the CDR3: TGTGCCAGCAGCCCCTTCGCGGGTGAGCAGTTCTTC. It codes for CASSPFAGEQFF.

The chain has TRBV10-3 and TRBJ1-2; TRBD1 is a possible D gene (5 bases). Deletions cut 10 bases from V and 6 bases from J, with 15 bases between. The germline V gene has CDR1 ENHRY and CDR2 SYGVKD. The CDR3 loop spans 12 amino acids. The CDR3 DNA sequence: TGTGCCACCGGCCCAGGGTTCGATGGCTACACCTTC. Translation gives CATGPGFDGYTF.

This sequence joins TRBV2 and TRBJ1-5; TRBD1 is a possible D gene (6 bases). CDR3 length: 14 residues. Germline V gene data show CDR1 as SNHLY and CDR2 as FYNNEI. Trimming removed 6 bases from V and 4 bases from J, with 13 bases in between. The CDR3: CASSDRRENQPQHF. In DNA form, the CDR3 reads TGTGCCAGCAGCGACAGGCGCGAGAATCAGCCCCAGCATTTT.

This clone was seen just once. CDR3 protein: CASSQGLAEITGELFF. CDR3 nucleotide sequence: TGTGCCAGCAGCCAAGGACTAGCGGAGATCACCGGGGAGCTGTTTTTT. V is TRBV3-1 (or the pseudogene TRBV3-2) and J is TRBJ2-2, with 9 nucleotides matching TRBD2. Germline CDR1 is LGHDT and CDR2 is YNNKEL (reference sequence). The V segment lost 1 base and the J segment 4 bases; nucleotides outside the gene matches: 4. The CDR3 is 16 amino acids.

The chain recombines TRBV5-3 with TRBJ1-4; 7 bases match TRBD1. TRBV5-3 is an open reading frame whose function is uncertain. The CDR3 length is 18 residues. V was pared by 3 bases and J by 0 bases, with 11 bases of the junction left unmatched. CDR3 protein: CARSSADRAPATNEKLFF. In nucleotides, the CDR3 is TGTGCCAGAAGCTCTGCAGACAGGGCCCCTGCAACTAATGAAAAACTGTTTTTT.

CDR3 nucleotides: TGTGCCAGTAGTATAGTGGGTCTGGCTAGCGGGGGGGCATACAATGAGCAGTTCTTC. It specifies CASSIVGLASGGAYNEQFF. The chain couples TRBV19 to TRBJ2-1; TRBD2 agrees at 12 bases. Trimming took 1 base from V and 4 from J; bases not matched to a gene: 11. Germline V gene sequence: CDR1 LNHDA, CDR2 SQIVND (reference sequence). The CDR3 is made up of 19 amino acids.

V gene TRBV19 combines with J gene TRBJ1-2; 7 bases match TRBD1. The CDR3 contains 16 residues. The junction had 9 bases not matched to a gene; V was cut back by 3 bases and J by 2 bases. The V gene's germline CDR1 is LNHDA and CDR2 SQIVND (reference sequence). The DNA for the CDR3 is TGTGCCAGTAGTATTGGGACAGCGCAACTAAACTATGGCTACACCTTC. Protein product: CASSIGTAQLNYGYTF.

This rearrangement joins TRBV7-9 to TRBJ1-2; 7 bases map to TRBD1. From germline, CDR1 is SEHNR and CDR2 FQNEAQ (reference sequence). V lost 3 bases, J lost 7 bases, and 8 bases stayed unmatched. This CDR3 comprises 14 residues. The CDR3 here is CASSFDRASSGYTF. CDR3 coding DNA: TGTGCCAGCAGCTTTGACAGGGCCTCTTCTGGCTACACCTTC. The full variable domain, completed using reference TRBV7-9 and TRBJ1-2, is DTGVSQNPRHKITKRGQNVTFRCDPISEHNRLYWYRQTLGQGPEFLTYFQNEAQLEKSRLLSDRFSAERPKGSFSTLEIQRTEQGDSAMYLCASSFDRASSGYTFGSGTRLTVV.

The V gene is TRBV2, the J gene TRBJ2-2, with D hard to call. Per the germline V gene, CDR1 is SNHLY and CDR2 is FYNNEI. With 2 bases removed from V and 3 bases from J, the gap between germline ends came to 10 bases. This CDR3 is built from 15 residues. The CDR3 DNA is TGTGCCAGCAGTGAATCCAGATCTGACACCGGGGAGCTGTTTTTT. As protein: CASSESRSDTGELFF. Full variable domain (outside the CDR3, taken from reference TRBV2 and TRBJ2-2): EPEVTQTPSHQVTQMGQEVILRCVPISNHLYFYWYRQILGQKVEFLVSFYNNEISEKSEIFDDQFSVERPDGSNFTLKIRSTKLEDSAMYFCASSESRSDTGELFFGEGSRLTVL.